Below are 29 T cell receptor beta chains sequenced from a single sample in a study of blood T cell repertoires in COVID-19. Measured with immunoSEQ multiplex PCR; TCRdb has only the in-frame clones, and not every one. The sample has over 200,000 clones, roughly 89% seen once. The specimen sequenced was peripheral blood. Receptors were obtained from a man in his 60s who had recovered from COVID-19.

The CDR3 DNA sequence: TGTGCCAGCAGCTTAGCGCACAGTGGTAGCTCCTACGAGCAGTACTTC. As protein: CASSLAHSGSSYEQYF. J is TRBJ2-7 and V is TRBV7-2; the D is unclear. The CDR3 is 16 residues long. Germline CDR1 SGHTA, CDR2 FQGNSA. The V end lost 0 bases, the J end lost 0 bases, and 12 bases lay between the germline ends. The entire variable domain, with the rest obtained from reference TRBV7-2 and TRBJ2-7, is as follows: GAGVSQSPSNKVTEKGKDVELRCDPISGHTALYWYRQSLGQGLEFLIYFQGNSAPDKSGLPSDRFSAERTGGSVSTLTIQRTQQEDSAVYLCASSLAHSGSSYEQYFGPGTRLTVT.

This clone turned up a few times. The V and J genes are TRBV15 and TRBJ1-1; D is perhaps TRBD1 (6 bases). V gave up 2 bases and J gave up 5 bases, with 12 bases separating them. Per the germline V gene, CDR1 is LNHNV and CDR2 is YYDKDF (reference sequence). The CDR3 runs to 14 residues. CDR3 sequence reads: CATSRNRVVTEAFF. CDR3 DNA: TGTGCCACCAGCAGAAACAGGGTGGTTACTGAAGCTTTCTTT.

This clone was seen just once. DNA for the CDR3: TGTGCCAGCAGTGGGGAAGGGGGGGGGAGTGCCGATACGCAGTATTTT. Amino acids: CASSGEGGGSADTQYF. This chain connects TRBV6-1 to TRBJ2-3; the D gene is possibly TRBD2 (7 bases). The CDR3 sequence is 16 residues long. Germline loops: CDR1 MNHNS, CDR2 SASEGT. Trimming cost V 4 bases and J 6 bases, with 20 bases left between them.

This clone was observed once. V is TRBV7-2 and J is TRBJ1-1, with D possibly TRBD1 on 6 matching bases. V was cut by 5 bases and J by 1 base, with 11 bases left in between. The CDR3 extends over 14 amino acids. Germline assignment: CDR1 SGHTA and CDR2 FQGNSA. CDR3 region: CASSRGGWNTEAFF. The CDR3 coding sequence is TGTGCCAGCAGCAGAGGGGGATGGAACACTGAAGCTTTCTTT.

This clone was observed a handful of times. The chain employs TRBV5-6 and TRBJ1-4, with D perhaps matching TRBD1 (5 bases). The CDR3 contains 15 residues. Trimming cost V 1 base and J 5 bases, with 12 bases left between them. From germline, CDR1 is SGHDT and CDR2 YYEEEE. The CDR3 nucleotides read TGTGCCAGCAGCTTGAGCGGGACCTTCAATGAAAAACTGTTTTTT. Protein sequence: CASSLSGTFNEKLFF. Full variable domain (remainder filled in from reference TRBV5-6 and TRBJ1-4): DAGVTQSPTHLIKTRGQQVTLRCSPKSGHDTVSWYQQALGQGPQFIFQYYEEEERQRGNFPDRFSGHQFPNYSSELNVNALLLGDSALYLCASSLSGTFNEKLFFGSGTQLSVL.

The CDR3 sequence is CASGLPGRNTEAFF. Written as DNA, the CDR3 is TGTGCTAGTGGTTTGCCGGGGAGGAACACTGAAGCTTTCTTT. This sequence joins TRBV12-5 and TRBJ1-1; unclear D gene. V was pared by 2 bases and J by 1 base, with 8 bases between. Germline V gives CDR1 LGHNT, CDR2 FRNRAP. This CDR3 is built from 14 residues.

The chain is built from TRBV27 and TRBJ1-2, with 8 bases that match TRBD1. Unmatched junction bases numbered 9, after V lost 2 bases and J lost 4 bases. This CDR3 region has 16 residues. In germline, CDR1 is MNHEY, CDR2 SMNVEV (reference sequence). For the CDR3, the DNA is TGTGCCAGCAGTTTAAGGGCAGGGGGCGCCTCCTATGGCTACACCTTC. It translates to CASSLRAGGASYGYTF.

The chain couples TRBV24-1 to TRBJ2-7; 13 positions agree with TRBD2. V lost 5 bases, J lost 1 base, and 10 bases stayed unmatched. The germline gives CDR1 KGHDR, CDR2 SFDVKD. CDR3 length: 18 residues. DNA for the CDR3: TGTGCCACCAGTGTCCGAAGAACTAGCGGGAGGGTTTCCTACGAGCAGTACTTC. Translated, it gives CATSVRRTSGRVSYEQYF.

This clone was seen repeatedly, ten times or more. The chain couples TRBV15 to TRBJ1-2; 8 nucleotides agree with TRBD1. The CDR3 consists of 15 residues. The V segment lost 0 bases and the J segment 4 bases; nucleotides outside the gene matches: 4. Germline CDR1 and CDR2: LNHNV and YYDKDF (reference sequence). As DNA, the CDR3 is TGTGCCACCAGCAGAGACAGGGGGCGCGTCTATGGCTACACCTTC. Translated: CATSRDRGRVYGYTF.

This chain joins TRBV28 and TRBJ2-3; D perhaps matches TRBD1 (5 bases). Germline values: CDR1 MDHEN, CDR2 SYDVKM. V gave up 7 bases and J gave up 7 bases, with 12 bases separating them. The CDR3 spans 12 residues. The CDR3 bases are TGTGCCAGCAACTCAAGGGGCTATACGCAGTATTTT. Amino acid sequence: CASNSRGYTQYF.

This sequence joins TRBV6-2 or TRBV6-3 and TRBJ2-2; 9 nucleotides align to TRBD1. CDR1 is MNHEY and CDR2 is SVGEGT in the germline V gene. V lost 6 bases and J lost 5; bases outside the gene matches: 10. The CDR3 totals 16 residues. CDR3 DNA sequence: TGTGCCAGCAGCCGTCGTACGGACAGGGGTACCGGGGAGCTGTTTTTT. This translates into CASSRRTDRGTGELFF.

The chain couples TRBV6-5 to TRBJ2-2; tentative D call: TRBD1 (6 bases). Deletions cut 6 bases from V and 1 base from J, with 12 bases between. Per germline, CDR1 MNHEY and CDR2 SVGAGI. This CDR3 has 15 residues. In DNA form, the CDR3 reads TGTGCCAGCAGGCGACAGGCTATGAACACCGGGGAGCTGTTTTTT. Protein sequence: CASRRQAMNTGELFF.

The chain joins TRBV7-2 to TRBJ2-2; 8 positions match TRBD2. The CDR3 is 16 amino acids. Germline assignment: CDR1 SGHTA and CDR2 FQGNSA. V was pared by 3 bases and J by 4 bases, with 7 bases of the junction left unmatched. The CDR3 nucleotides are TGTGCCAGCAGCTTGGGCGGGAGGTCTATCACCGGGGAGCTGTTTTTT. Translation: CASSLGGRSITGELFF.

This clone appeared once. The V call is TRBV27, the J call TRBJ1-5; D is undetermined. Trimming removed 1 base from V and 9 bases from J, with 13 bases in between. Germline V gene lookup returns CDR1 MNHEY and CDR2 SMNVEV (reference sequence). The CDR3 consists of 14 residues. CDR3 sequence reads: CASSLLATAGPQHF. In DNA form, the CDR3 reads TGTGCCAGCAGTTTATTGGCCACCGCGGGGCCCCAGCATTTT.

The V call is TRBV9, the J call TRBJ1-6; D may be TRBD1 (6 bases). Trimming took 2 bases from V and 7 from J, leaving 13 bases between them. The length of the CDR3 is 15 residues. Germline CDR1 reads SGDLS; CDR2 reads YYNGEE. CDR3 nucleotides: TGTGCCAGCAGCGTCGGGACAACAGTCAATTCACCCCTCCACTTT. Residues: CASSVGTTVNSPLHF.

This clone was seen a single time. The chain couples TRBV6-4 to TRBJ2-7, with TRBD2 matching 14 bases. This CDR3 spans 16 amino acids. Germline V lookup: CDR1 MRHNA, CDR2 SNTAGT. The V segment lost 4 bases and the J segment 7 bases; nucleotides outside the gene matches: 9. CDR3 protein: CASSVTSGGDLREQYF. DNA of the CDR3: TGTGCCAGCAGTGTGACTAGCGGGGGGGATCTACGAGAGCAGTACTTC.

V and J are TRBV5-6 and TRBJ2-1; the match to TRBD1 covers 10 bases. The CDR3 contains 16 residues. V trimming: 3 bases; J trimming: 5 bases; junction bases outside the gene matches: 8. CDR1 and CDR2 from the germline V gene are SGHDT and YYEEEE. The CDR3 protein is CASSSRDRGFHNEQFF. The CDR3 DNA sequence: TGTGCCAGCAGCTCCCGGGACAGGGGATTCCACAATGAGCAGTTCTTC.

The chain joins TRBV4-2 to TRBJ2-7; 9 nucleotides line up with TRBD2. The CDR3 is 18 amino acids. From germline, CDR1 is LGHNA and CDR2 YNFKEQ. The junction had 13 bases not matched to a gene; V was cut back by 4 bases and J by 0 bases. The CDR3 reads CASSPRAGGRGSSYEQYF. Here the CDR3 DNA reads TGTGCCAGCAGCCCTCGAGCGGGAGGCAGGGGAAGCTCCTACGAGCAGTACTTC.

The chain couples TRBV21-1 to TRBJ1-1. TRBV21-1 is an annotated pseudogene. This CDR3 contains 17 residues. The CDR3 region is CASSKGRGTDLFTEAFF. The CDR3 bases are TGTGCCAGCAGCAAAGGGCGGGGGACTGACCTGTTCACTGAAGCTTTCTTT.

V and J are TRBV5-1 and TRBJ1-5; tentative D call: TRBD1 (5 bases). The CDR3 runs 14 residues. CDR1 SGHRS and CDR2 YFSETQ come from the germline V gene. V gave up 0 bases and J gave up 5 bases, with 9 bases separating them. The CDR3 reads CASSLDGGDQPQHF. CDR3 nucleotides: TGCGCCAGCAGCTTGGACGGGGGGGATCAGCCCCAGCATTTT.

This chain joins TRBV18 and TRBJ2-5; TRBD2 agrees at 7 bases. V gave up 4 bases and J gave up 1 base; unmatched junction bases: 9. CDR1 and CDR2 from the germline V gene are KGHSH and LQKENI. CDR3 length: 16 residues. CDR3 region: CASSRGGPGPQETQYF. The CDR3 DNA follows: TGTGCCAGCTCACGGGGAGGGCCCGGCCCCCAAGAGACCCAGTACTTC.

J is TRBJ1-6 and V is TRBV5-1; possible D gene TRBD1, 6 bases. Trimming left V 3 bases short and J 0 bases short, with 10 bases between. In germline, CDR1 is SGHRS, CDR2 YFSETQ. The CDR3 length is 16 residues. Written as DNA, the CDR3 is TGCGCCAGCAGCTACGGACAGATCTCCTATAATTCACCCCTCCACTTT. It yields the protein CASSYGQISYNSPLHF. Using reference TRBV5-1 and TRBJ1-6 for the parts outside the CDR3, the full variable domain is KAGVTQTPRYLIKTRGQQVTLSCSPISGHRSVSWYQQTPGQGLQFLFEYFSETQRNKGNFPGRFSGRQFSNSRSEMNVSTLELGDSALYLCASSYGQISYNSPLHFGNGTRLTVT.

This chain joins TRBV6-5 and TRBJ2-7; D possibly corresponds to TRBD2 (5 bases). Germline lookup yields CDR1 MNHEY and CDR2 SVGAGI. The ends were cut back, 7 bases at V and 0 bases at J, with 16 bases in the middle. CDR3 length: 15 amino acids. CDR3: CASTPPRGSSYEQYF. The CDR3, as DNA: TGTGCCAGCACCCCCCCACGAGGGAGCTCCTACGAGCAGTACTTC.

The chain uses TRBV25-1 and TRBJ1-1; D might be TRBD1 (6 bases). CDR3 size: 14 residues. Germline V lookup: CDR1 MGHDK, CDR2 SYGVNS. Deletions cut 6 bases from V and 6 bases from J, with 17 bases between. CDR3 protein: CASRPPGAGAEAFF. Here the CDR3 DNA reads TGTGCCAGCAGACCCCCAGGGGCCGGCGCTGAAGCTTTCTTT. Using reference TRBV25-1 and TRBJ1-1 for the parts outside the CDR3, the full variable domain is EADIYQTPRYLVIGTGKKITLECSQTMGHDKMYWYQQDPGMELHLIHYSYGVNSTEKGDLSSESTVSRIRTEHFPLTLESARPSHTSQYLCASRPPGAGAEAFFGQGTRLTVV.

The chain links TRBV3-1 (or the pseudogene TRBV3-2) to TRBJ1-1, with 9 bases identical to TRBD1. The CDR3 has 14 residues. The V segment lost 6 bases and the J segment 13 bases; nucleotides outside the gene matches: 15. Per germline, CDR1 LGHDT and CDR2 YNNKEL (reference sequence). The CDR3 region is CASSPRDRDGVGFF. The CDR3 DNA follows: TGTGCCAGCAGTCCCCGGGACAGGGACGGGGTAGGTTTCTTT.

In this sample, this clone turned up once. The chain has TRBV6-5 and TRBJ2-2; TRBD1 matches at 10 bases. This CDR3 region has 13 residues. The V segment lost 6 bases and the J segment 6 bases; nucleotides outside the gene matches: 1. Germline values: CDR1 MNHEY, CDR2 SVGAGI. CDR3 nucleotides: TGTGCCAGCAGGGGACAGGGGCCCGGGGAGCTGTTTTTT. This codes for CASRGQGPGELFF.

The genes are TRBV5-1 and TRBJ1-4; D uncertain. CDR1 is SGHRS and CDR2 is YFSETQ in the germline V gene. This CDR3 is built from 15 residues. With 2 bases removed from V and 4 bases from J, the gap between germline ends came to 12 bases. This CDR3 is CASSLTPDSNEKLFF. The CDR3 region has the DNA TGCGCCAGCAGCTTAACCCCTGATAGTAATGAAAAACTGTTTTTT.

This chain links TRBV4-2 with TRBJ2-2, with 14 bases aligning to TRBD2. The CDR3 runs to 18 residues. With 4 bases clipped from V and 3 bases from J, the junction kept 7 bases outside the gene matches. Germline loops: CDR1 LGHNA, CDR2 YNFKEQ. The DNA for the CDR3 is TGTGCCAGCAGCCGAGGGACTAGCGGGGGCGGGTACACCGGGGAGCTGTTTTTT. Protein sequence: CASSRGTSGGGYTGELFF.

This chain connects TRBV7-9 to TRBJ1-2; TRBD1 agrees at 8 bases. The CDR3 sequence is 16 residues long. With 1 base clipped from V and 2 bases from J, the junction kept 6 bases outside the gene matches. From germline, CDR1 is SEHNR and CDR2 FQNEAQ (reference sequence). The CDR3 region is CASSLDRRQGNYGYTF. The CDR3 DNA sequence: TGTGCCAGCAGCTTAGATCGTCGACAGGGGAACTATGGCTACACCTTC. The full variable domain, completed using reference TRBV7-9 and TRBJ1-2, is DTGVSQNPRHKITKRGQNVTFRCDPISEHNRLYWYRQTLGQGPEFLTYFQNEAQLEKSRLLSDRFSAERPKGSFSTLEIQRTEQGDSAMYLCASSLDRRQGNYGYTFGSGTRLTVV.